Presented here are 26 T cell receptor beta chains from one specimen sequenced in a study of shared clonotypes between healthy human individuals. CD45RO negativity and positive selection for CCR7 defined naive CD8 cells, a population that excluded terminally differentiated effector memory CD45RA+ cells. Some clones are missing from TCRdb's copy, which holds only in-frame ones; the method was immunoSEQ multiplex PCR. The data hold around 2.1 million clones, with about 93% observed a single time. Input material: naive CD8+ T cells from PBMCs. The receptors were sampled from a man between 18 and 35 years old in good health. Some clones in this sample may be carry-over from other donors' samples.

J is TRBJ2-3 and V is TRBV2, with a possible D match to TRBD2 (6 bases). CDR1 is SNHLY and CDR2 is FYNNEI in the germline V gene. The V end lost 1 base, the J end lost 0 bases, and 11 bases lay between the germline ends. This CDR3 has 16 residues. In DNA form, the CDR3 reads TGTGCCAGCAGTGAAGAGCGCGGGACTAGCACAGATACGCAGTATTTT. It encodes CASSEERGTSTDTQYF.

The genes are TRBV15 and TRBJ2-2; D tentatively fits TRBD1 or TRBD2 (6 bases each). Between the trimmed V and J ends, which lost 2 bases and 3 bases, there was a span of 16 bases. Germline CDR1 reads LNHNV; CDR2 reads YYDKDF (reference sequence). This CDR3 has 17 residues. The CDR3 here is CATSRWGDIWDTGELFF. CDR3 DNA sequence: TGTGCCACCAGCAGATGGGGGGACATATGGGACACCGGGGAGCTGTTTTTT.

The V call is TRBV7-9, the J call TRBJ2-1, with D perhaps matching TRBD2 (6 bases). This CDR3 region has 16 residues. Germline V gives CDR1 SEHNR, CDR2 FQNEAQ (reference sequence). Trimming cost V 4 bases and J 7 bases, with 20 bases left between them. The CDR3 DNA follows: TGTGCCAGCAGCTGGGGGGAGGTGGCGGGGCGTAATGAGCAGTTCTTC. It yields the protein CASSWGEVAGRNEQFF.

V and J are TRBV7-3 and TRBJ2-3, with D maybe TRBD2 (6 bases). V was clipped by 4 bases and J by 5 bases, with 13 bases between them. Germline V gene data show CDR1 as SGHTA and CDR2 as FQGTGA. This CDR3 contains 14 residues. The CDR3 loop is CASSSKGREDTQYF. In nucleotides, the CDR3 is TGTGCCAGCAGCTCTAAAGGGCGGGAAGATACGCAGTATTTT.

CDR3 in DNA: TGTGCCAGCAAGGAGCTAGCGGGGTACAATGAGCAGTTCTTC. It encodes CASKELAGYNEQFF. This chain joins TRBV27 and TRBJ2-1, with TRBD2 matching 9 bases. Trimming at V came to 7 bases and at J to 4 bases, leaving 5 bases not matched to a gene. Germline assignment: CDR1 MNHEY and CDR2 SMNVEV (reference sequence). The CDR3 length is 14 residues.

This clone was seen a single time. The chain recombines TRBV4-1 with TRBJ2-7; 9 bases agree with TRBD1. The CDR3 contains 13 residues. Germline loops: CDR1 MGHRA, CDR2 YSYEKL. The trim removed 4 bases at V and 4 bases at J, leaving 2 bases unmatched. The CDR3 sequence is CASSLGTGYEQYF. The CDR3 nucleotides read TGCGCCAGCAGCCTCGGGACAGGGTACGAGCAGTACTTC.

The V gene is TRBV9, the J gene TRBJ2-3; 7 positions agree with TRBD2. V lost 4 bases and J lost 2; bases outside the gene matches: 7. CDR1 is SGDLS, CDR2 YYNGEE, per germline. The CDR3 loop spans 15 amino acids. CDR3 sequence (DNA): TGTGCCAGCAGCCAGAGGGACTACATCACAGATACGCAGTATTTT. As protein: CASSQRDYITDTQYF. Looking up the rest from reference TRBV9 and TRBJ2-3 gives the full variable domain: DSGVTQTPKHLITATGQRVTLRCSPRSGDLSVYWYQQSLDQGLQFLIQYYNGEERAKGNILERFSAQQFPDLHSELNLSSLELGDSALYFCASSQRDYITDTQYFGPGTRLTVL.

The chain joins TRBV7-2 to TRBJ2-1; no firm D call. Germline lookup yields CDR1 SGHTA and CDR2 FQGNSA. Trimming took off 1 base at V and 4 bases at J, with 5 bases between the two ends. The CDR3 covers 13 residues. The CDR3 DNA reads as TGTGCCAGCAGCTTAGGCAATTACAATGAGCAGTTCTTC. Amino acid sequence: CASSLGNYNEQFF.

The count of this clone is one. This chain joins TRBV5-1 and TRBJ2-5; D may correspond to TRBD1 or TRBD2 (5 bases each). The CDR3 contains 16 residues. Germline-derived CDR1 and CDR2 are SGHRS and YFSETQ. With 0 bases removed from V and 0 bases from J, the gap between germline ends came to 12 bases. In DNA, the CDR3 is TGCGCCAGCAGCTTGGGCCCTGGGACCGACCAAGAGACCCAGTACTTC. Amino acid sequence: CASSLGPGTDQETQYF.

This chain connects TRBV6-1 to TRBJ2-1; TRBD2 matches 14 bases. Unmatched junction bases numbered 9, after V lost 4 bases and J lost 4 bases. The CDR3 has 18 residues. The V gene's germline CDR1 is MNHNS and CDR2 SASEGT. Here the CDR3 DNA reads TGTGCCAGCAGTGGGGGACTAGCGGGAGACCTCGCATACAATGAGCAGTTCTTC. It encodes CASSGGLAGDLAYNEQFF.

This chain connects TRBV7-9 to TRBJ2-1, with 12 nucleotides matching TRBD2. The CDR3 covers 15 residues. Germline V gene data show CDR1 as SEHNR and CDR2 as FQNEAQ (reference sequence). V gave up 5 bases and J gave up 10 bases; unmatched junction bases: 9. CDR3 residues: CASSLVASGRVEQFF. The CDR3 nucleotides are TGTGCCAGCAGCCTAGTGGCTAGCGGGAGGGTGGAGCAGTTCTTC.

This rearrangement joins TRBV7-9 to TRBJ2-1; 12 bases line up with TRBD2. CDR1 is SEHNR, CDR2 FQNEAQ, per germline (reference sequence). The ends lost 5 bases at V and 4 bases at J; junction bases unmatched: 6. The CDR3 sequence is 16 residues long. The CDR3 reads CASSPRTSGIYNEQFF. The CDR3, as DNA: TGTGCCAGCAGCCCTCGGACTAGCGGGATTTACAATGAGCAGTTCTTC.

Details on this clone: Other nucleotide sequences in the sample specify the same CDR3. The V and J genes are TRBV5-8 and TRBJ2-7; D uncertain. V was trimmed by 1 base and J by 4 bases, leaving 3 bases between them. Germline assignment: CDR1 SGHTS and CDR2 YDEGEE. The CDR3 totals 11 residues. The CDR3 region is CASSLRYEQYF. CDR3 DNA: TGTGCCAGCAGCTTGAGGTACGAGCAGTACTTC.

This clone was recorded a few times. The rearrangement joins TRBV29-1 to TRBJ1-1; tentatively, D is TRBD1 (6 bases). The CDR3 contains 12 residues. Trimming took 5 bases from V and 5 from J, leaving 12 bases between them. Germline V gene sequence: CDR1 SQVTM, CDR2 ANQGSEA. The CDR3: CSVPKGGTEAFF. CDR3 nucleotide sequence: TGCAGCGTTCCTAAAGGGGGAACTGAAGCTTTCTTT.

The genes are TRBV27 and TRBJ2-7; D may be TRBD2 (6 bases). CDR1 and CDR2 from the germline V gene are MNHEY and SMNVEV (reference sequence). Trimming removed 4 bases at V and 4 bases at J, with 11 bases between. The CDR3 has 13 residues. CDR3 in DNA: TGTGCCAGCAGTTACGGGAGTCGGTACGAGCAGTACTTC. It specifies CASSYGSRYEQYF.

This chain connects TRBV6-1 to TRBJ2-7; TRBD2 matches at 11 bases. The CDR3 runs 14 residues. Germline V gives CDR1 MNHNS, CDR2 SASEGT. V lost 7 bases to trimming and J lost 6 bases; unmatched junction nucleotides: 8. The DNA for the CDR3 is TGTGCCAGCATTTTTAGCGGGAGGGCCGCCGAGCAGTACTTC. Protein: CASIFSGRAAEQYF.

This chain links TRBV10-3 with TRBJ2-2, with 7 bases matching TRBD2. In germline, CDR1 is ENHRY, CDR2 SYGVKD. This CDR3 comprises 15 residues. V gave up 6 bases and J gave up 1 base; unmatched junction bases: 5. DNA of the CDR3: TGTGCCATCAGCATCAGGGAGGGGAACACCGGGGAGCTGTTTTTT. Encoded protein: CAISIREGNTGELFF.

This sequence joins TRBV5-6 and TRBJ1-2, with TRBD1 matching over 7 bases. V lost 0 bases and J lost 7; bases outside the gene matches: 6. The CDR3 spans 14 residues. Germline CDR1 reads SGHDT; CDR2 reads YYEEEE. DNA of the CDR3: TGTGCCAGCAGCTTGGAGGGGGCGCATCGTGGCTACACCTTC. Its translation: CASSLEGAHRGYTF.

The chain links TRBV7-3 to TRBJ2-2; 9 bases align to TRBD2. The CDR3 has 15 amino acids. Germline-derived CDR1 and CDR2 are SGHTA and FQGTGA. Trimming at V came to 5 bases and at J to 4 bases, leaving 5 bases not matched to a gene. The CDR3 DNA sequence: TGTGCCAGCAGCCATAGCGGGAGAGGCACCGGGGAGCTGTTTTTT. Amino acids: CASSHSGRGTGELFF.

The rearrangement uses TRBV28 and TRBJ1-1; D is unresolved. CDR3 size: 16 residues. Between the trimmed V and J ends, which lost 6 bases and 2 bases, there was a span of 19 bases. The germline CDR1 and CDR2 sequences are MDHEN and SYDVKM. This CDR3 reads CASSSIPDLLNTEAFF. DNA of the CDR3: TGTGCCAGCAGCTCTATTCCGGATTTATTAAACACTGAAGCTTTCTTT.

A single count supports this clone. This chain joins TRBV4-3 and TRBJ2-2; no firm D call. The ends were cut back, 5 bases at V and 9 bases at J, with 13 bases in the middle. The CDR3 length is 13 residues. The germline CDR1 and CDR2 sequences are LGHNA and YSLEER. The CDR3 DNA reads TGCGCCAGCAGCTCCCGAGCGACCCGGGAGCTGTTTTTT. It translates to CASSSRATRELFF.

For the CDR3, the DNA is TGTGCCAGCAGTCTCCGACGACAGGGCTCGGGAGAAAAACTGTTTTTT. This encodes CASSLRRQGSGEKLFF. The chain recombines TRBV28 with TRBJ1-4; 7 bases are a match to TRBD1. Germline V lookup: CDR1 MDHEN, CDR2 SYDVKM. This CDR3 contains 16 residues. With V trimmed by 5 bases and J by 8 bases, 14 bases remained unmatched.

The chain employs TRBV28 and TRBJ2-7; 8 bases match TRBD2. V lost 3 bases, J lost 12 bases, and 7 bases stayed unmatched. The CDR3 runs 12 residues. From germline, CDR1 is MDHEN and CDR2 SYDVKM. This CDR3 is CASSLDRLAPYF. Here the CDR3 DNA reads TGTGCCAGCAGTTTGGATCGACTAGCGCCGTACTTC.

The gene calls are TRBV6-1 and TRBJ2-7; a weak D match, TRBD1 (5 bases). V lost 8 bases, J lost 2 bases, and 13 bases lay in between. The CDR3 covers 13 residues. The germline CDR1 and CDR2 sequences are MNHNS and SASEGT. This chain's CDR3 is CASGQGVPYEQYF. The CDR3 DNA follows: TGTGCCAGCGGGCAGGGTGTCCCCTACGAGCAGTACTTC.

The CDR3 loop reads CASSTFRELFF. The CDR3 coding sequence is TGTGCCAGTAGTACGTTTAGGGAGCTGTTTTTT. The rearrangement joins TRBV19 to TRBJ2-2; D gene uncertain. The CDR3 loop spans 11 amino acids. Trimming removed 4 bases at V and 9 bases at J, with 6 bases between. From germline, CDR1 is LNHDA and CDR2 SQIVND (reference sequence).

The rearrangement joins TRBV5-4 to TRBJ1-1, with 12 nucleotides matching TRBD1. Trimming removed 10 bases from V and 4 bases from J; junction bases left unmatched: 5. This CDR3 is built from 13 residues. Germline CDR1 is SGHNT and CDR2 is YYREEE (reference sequence). This CDR3 reads CAGRDRGRTEAFF. CDR3 coding DNA: TGTGCCGGACGGGACAGGGGGCGCACTGAAGCTTTCTTT.